This is a list of T cell receptor beta chains from one sample in a study of blood T cell repertoires in COVID-19. Profiling relied on immunoSEQ multiplex PCR, and the TCRdb table lists in-frame clones only, not all of them. The profile shows fewer than 130,000 clones, approximately 85% of them singletons. Source material: peripheral blood. Every receptor here comes from a woman aged 60 to 75 with acute or convalescent COVID-19. CDR3s include the opening cysteine and the closing phenylalanine or tryptophan. The D gene is left open where the match is weak. Some rows have no size entry. The others give once, few or many, or a class for an expanded clone.

D gene	clone size	V gene	J gene	CDR3 protein	CDR3 DNA
TRBD1	.	TRBV5-4	TRBJ1-4	CASSSETGTGNEKLFF	TGTGCCAGCAGCTCGGAAACCGGGACAGGGAACGAAAAACTGTTTTTT
TRBD1	.	TRBV2	TRBJ1-1	CASSRQGTNTEAFF	TGTGCCAGCAGTAGACAGGGGACGAACACTGAAGCTTTCTTT
TRBD1	.	TRBV3-1/TRBV3-2	TRBJ2-3	CASSLGQGTDTQYF	TGTGCCAGCAGCCTGGGACAGGGAACAGATACGCAGTATTTT
TRBD2	.	TRBV7-8	TRBJ2-5	CASSFRVSLSSGGAQETQYF	TGTGCCAGCAGCTTTCGTGTATCTTTGTCTAGCGGGGGGGCCCAAGAGACCCAGTACTTC
TRBD1	.	TRBV7-8	TRBJ2-2	CASSPRTGRTGELFF	TGTGCCAGCAGCCCGCGGACAGGGCGCACCGGGGAGCTGTTTTTT
TRBD2	.	TRBV10-3	TRBJ2-3	CAISDKTSGGIYTDTQYF	TGTGCCATCAGTGATAAGACTAGCGGGGGGATTTACACAGATACGCAGTATTTT
TRBD1	.	TRBV11-3	TRBJ2-1	CASSIDRGYEQFF	TGTGCCAGCAGCATCGACAGGGGTTATGAGCAGTTCTTC
TRBD1	.	TRBV11-3	TRBJ2-2	CASSARSGDRDAGELFF	TGTGCCAGCAGCGCCCGGAGTGGGGACAGGGACGCCGGGGAGCTGTTTTTT
.	once	TRBV10-2	TRBJ1-5	CASGGGEGQPQHF	TGCGCCAGCGGGGGGGGAGAGGGGCAGCCCCAGCATTTT
.	.	TRBV6-2/TRBV6-3	TRBJ1-5	CASSYSRGKGQPQHF	TGTGCCAGCAGTTACTCCAGGGGTAAGGGGCAGCCCCAGCATTTT
.	.	TRBV6-4	TRBJ2-1	CASSLAVSSYNEQFF	TGTGCCAGCAGTTTAGCGGTTAGCTCCTACAATGAGCAGTTCTTC
TRBD1	.	TRBV10-2	TRBJ2-7	CASRYLDRESNEQYF	TGCGCCAGCAGATACTTGGACAGGGAATCCAACGAGCAGTACTTC
TRBD2	.	TRBV5-4	TRBJ2-3	CASGPPWETSGGNTDTQYF	TGTGCCAGCGGTCCCCCTTGGGAGACTAGCGGGGGGAACACAGATACGCAGTATTTT
TRBD2	.	TRBV7-3	TRBJ2-5	CASSPGGRETQYF	TGTGCCAGCAGCCCGGGGGGGAGGGAGACCCAGTACTTC